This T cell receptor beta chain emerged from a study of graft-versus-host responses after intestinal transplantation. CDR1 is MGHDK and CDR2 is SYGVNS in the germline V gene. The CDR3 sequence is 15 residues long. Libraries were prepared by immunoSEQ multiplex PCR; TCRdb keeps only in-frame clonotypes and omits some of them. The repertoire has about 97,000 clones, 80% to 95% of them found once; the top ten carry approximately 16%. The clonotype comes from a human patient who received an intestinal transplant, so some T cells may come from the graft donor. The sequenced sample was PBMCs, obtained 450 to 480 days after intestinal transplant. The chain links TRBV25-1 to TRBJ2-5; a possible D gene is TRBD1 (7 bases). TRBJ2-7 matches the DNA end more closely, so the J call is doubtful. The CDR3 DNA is TGTGCCAGCAGTCAGCCGGGGGTTGCAGGGGGCGAGCAGTACTTC. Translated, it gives CASSQPGVAGGEQYF.